This T cell receptor beta chain was retrieved from a study of cytomegalovirus exposure and HLA in healthy donors. PCR amplification relied on 60 Vbeta primers (plus 13 Jbeta primers). Libraries were prepared by immunoSEQ multiplex PCR; TCRdb keeps only in-frame clonotypes and omits some of them. The sample yields about 110,000 clones, 60% to 75% seen once. V shed 6 bases, J shed 6 bases, and the junction held 8 bases outside the gene matches. This CDR3 spans 16 amino acids. The germline V gene encodes CDR1 MNHNY and CDR2 SVGAGI (reference sequence). The chain has TRBV6-6 and TRBJ2-3; 14 bases fit TRBD2. This clonotype originated in a man aged 40-50 years in good health and CMV-seropositive. The sequenced sample consisted of PBMCs. CDR3 residues: CASSRLAGGPGDTQYF. CDR3 in DNA: TGTGCCAGCAGCCGACTAGCGGGAGGGCCGGGGGATACGCAGTATTTT.